The clone carrying this T cell receptor (beta chain) has only a few counts. This sample was included in a study of T cells after yellow fever vaccination. General study points: Contaminants from the bulk population, in the form of abundant clonotypes, could be found in FACS-sorted repertoires.

Trimming left V 0 bases short and J 9 bases short, with 22 bases between. This CDR3 has 17 amino acids. The germline CDR1 and CDR2 sequences are SGDLS and YYNGEE. MiXCR, run by TCRdb on the 5' RACE reads, gives a single entry per CDR3 protein. The sample has about 94,000 distinct CDR3 sequences, about 8.8% seen once. This sequence was found in a man aged 18 to 29 who received the YFV17D yellow fever vaccine. The input for sequencing was CD8+ T cells not binding an NS4B(214-222) dextramer, sorted from PBMCs, taken less than 16 days after the first yellow fever vaccination. V and J are TRBV9 and TRBJ2-1, with D maybe TRBD1 (6 bases). The CDR3 here is CASSVGVQGMDLVEQFF. Written as DNA, the CDR3 is TGTGCCAGCAGCGTAGGGGTACAGGGCATGGACTTGGTTGAGCAGTTCTTC.